Sequencing of this TCR beta chain was carried out in a study of human T cells and chemical hapten exposure. Study as a whole: The cohort included alopecia areata under or over 50% scalp, totalis and universalis.

CDR3 length equals 13 residues. CDR1 and CDR2 (germline): DFQATT, SNEGSKA (reference sequence). Trimming took off 4 bases at V and 9 bases at J, with 16 bases between the two ends. Specified time point: patch test 1, 2 weeks after DPC sensitization. Treatment reported: therapeutic diphenylcyclopropenone sensitization with weekly scalp DPC. Prior to each patch test being applied, blood was drawn. TCRdb fed the RACE reads into MiXCR, producing one record per CDR3 protein. The table has tens of thousands of distinct CDR3 sequences, over 8.5% seen once. Sequenced here: whole blood, sampled in connection with sensitization to the hapten diphenylcyclopropenone (DPC). J is TRBJ1-5 and V is TRBV20-1, with unresolved D. The sequence was collected from a woman in her forties or fifties with alopecia areata. Some clones in this sample may be carry-over from other donors' samples. The CDR3 sequence is CSATDGVPGPQHF. Written as DNA, the CDR3 is TGCAGTGCTACAGACGGAGTCCCGGGGCCCCAGCATTTT.